This note documents a single TCR beta chain sequence. Its matching antigen is unknown. This record comes from a study of shared clonotypes between healthy human individuals. Notes on the study in general: A handful of donors shared approximately 5% of their naive CD4 clonotypes. Clonotypes not shared had lower generation probabilities than those common to all four donors.

Sequencing used immunoSEQ multiplex PCR; TCRdb keeps in-frame clones, though not all of them. Of over a million clones in the sample, about 70% were seen once. This CDR3 is built from 15 residues. The V gene end was trimmed by 4 bases and the J gene end by 4 bases; junction bases not matched to a gene: 4. Germline V lookup: CDR1 SGHTA, CDR2 FQGNSA. Donors were Caucasian adults residing in Nashville, Tennessee, USA. This sequence joins TRBV7-2 and TRBJ2-7, with 13 nucleotides matching TRBD2. The sequenced sample consisted of memory CD4+ T cells sorted from blood. Subset defined: CD45RA-negative fraction. The TCR was taken from a man aged 18 to 30 in good health. Here the CDR3 DNA reads TGTGCCAGCAGCTCTAGGACTAGCGGGGGTTACGAGCAGTACTTC. This sequence encodes CASSSRTSGGYEQYF.